The source of this T cell receptor beta chain is a study of blood T cells in healthy people across ages. The CDR3 covers 18 residues. Germline CDR1 reads DFQATT; CDR2 reads SNEGSKA (reference sequence). Germline trimming cut 4 bases from V and 0 bases from J; bases unmatched to any gene: 12. Primers used in a second PCR of about 6 to 11 cycles were a sample-barcoded 5' primer and a J-beta primer mix. TCRdb reprocessed the 5' RACE reads via MiXCR and lists one record per CDR3 protein. The sample yields about 670,000 distinct CDR3 sequences, around two fifths seen once. The clonotype was recovered from a man aged 80 or over in good health. The chain joins TRBV20-1 to TRBJ2-1, with TRBD1 identical over 10 bases. Sample: blood. The chain's CDR3 is CSAIGTGANKSSYNEQFF. CDR3 DNA: TGCAGTGCTATCGGGACAGGGGCGAATAAGTCCTCCTACAATGAGCAGTTCTTC.